The 8 T cell receptor beta chains below all came from one sample that was sequenced in a study of shared T cell receptors in the human thymus. The protocol was immunoSEQ multiplex PCR, while the TCRdb copy is restricted to in-frame clones and leaves out a portion. Of 650,000 to 950,000 clones listed, roughly 85% were seen once; the top ten hold more than 0.008%. This sample also belongs to another study, concerning human thymus T cells.

Sequenced sample: thymocytes. Source of these receptors: a girl less than two years old with a congenital heart defect.

This clone came up a few times. The rearrangement uses TRBV9 and TRBJ1-2; D may be TRBD1 (6 bases). The CDR3 covers 14 residues. The germline gives CDR1 SGDLS, CDR2 YYNGEE. Trimming took 2 bases from V and 2 from J, leaving 10 bases between them. This chain's CDR3 is CASSVGHLNYGYTF. CDR3 nucleotide sequence: TGTGCCAGCAGCGTGGGACACCTAAACTATGGCTACACCTTC.

The chain uses TRBV29-1 and TRBJ2-5; perhaps TRBD2 as D (6 bases). Trimming took off 6 bases at V and 1 base at J, with 12 bases between the two ends. Germline-derived CDR1 and CDR2 are SQVTM and ANQGSEA. The length of the CDR3 is 13 residues. The CDR3 coding sequence is TGCAGCGTCGCCCGGGGGACCCAAGAGACCCAGTACTTC. This translates into CSVARGTQETQYF.

The chain has TRBV10-3 and TRBJ2-7; 7 bases map to TRBD1. This CDR3 is 13 amino acids long. In germline, CDR1 is ENHRY, CDR2 SYGVKD. V shed 6 bases, J shed 6 bases, and the junction held 8 bases outside the gene matches. The CDR3 loop reads CAISQVDRIEQYF. In nucleotides, the CDR3 is TGTGCCATCAGCCAGGTGGACAGGATCGAGCAGTACTTC.

J is TRBJ1-5 and V is TRBV4-2; no firm D call. The CDR3 is 16 amino acids. Trimming stripped 3 bases from V and 7 bases from J, with 19 bases between. CDR1 and CDR2 (germline): LGHNA, YNFKEQ. The CDR3: CASSHPLGFGGQPQHF. CDR3 nucleotides: TGTGCCAGCAGCCACCCCCTCGGGTTCGGAGGCCAGCCCCAGCATTTT.

The chain uses TRBV28 and TRBJ2-7; 8 bases match TRBD1. The CDR3 runs 15 residues. The germline CDR1 and CDR2 sequences are MDHEN and SYDVKM. Trimming cost V 3 bases and J 4 bases; bases outside gene matches: 8. The CDR3 region is CASSFAQGARYEQYF. DNA for the CDR3: TGTGCCAGCAGTTTTGCGCAGGGGGCGAGGTACGAGCAGTACTTC.

The chain joins TRBV4-1 to TRBJ1-5; 9 bases are a match to TRBD1. Germline CDR1 MGHRA, CDR2 YSYEKL. This CDR3 spans 16 amino acids. J lost 1 base, V lost 2 bases, and 3 bases had no gene match. The CDR3 here is CASSQSGTGSNQPQHF. CDR3 coding DNA: TGCGCCAGCAGCCAATCCGGGACAGGGAGCAATCAGCCCCAGCATTTT.

This chain uses TRBV5-1 with TRBJ1-1; the match to TRBD1 covers 11 bases. The V and J ends lost 4 bases and 4 bases, in that order; junction bases with no gene match: 12. CDR1 and CDR2 (germline): SGHRS, YFSETQ. The CDR3 contains 17 residues. The CDR3 DNA follows: TGCGCCAGCAGCCTCATAAATTGGACAGGGGGCGGCACTGAAGCTTTCTTT. Translation: CASSLINWTGGGTEAFF.

CDR3 nucleotide sequence: TGTGCCAGCAGCTTAGCGCTTGGGAGCTCCTATAATTCACCCCTCCACTTT. Translating it yields CASSLALGSSYNSPLHF. The chain has TRBV7-2 and TRBJ1-6, with D uncertain. The CDR3 has 17 residues. Germline V gene sequence: CDR1 SGHTA, CDR2 FQGNSA. The V end was cut by 0 bases, the J end by 0 bases, with 9 bases between.